This T cell receptor (beta chain) was identified in a study of regulatory T cells in long-lasting Graves disease. Stated time point: persistent/refractory GD, antithyroid drugs over 5 years with positive TRAb. With RNA extracted from PBMCs as input, the TCR library was made. Notes on the study in general: Small sample size may have lowered accuracy. The number of shared public clonotypes was higher in persistent patients (around 2,500) than new patients (about 910).

As concerns this clonotype: Its antigen is unknown.

Trimming pared 4 bases from V and 4 bases from J, leaving 25 bases between. The CDR3 consists of 18 residues. Germline loops: CDR1 SGHDN, CDR2 FVKESK. For TCR beta, libraries came from iRepertoire HTBI primers and Arm-PCR of CDR3 regions. Via MiXCR, TCRdb re-called the multiplex PCR reads, giving one row per CDR3 protein. The sample yields roughly 430,000 distinct CDR3 sequences, around 20% seen once. The sequence came from a female donor with Graves disease. The sequences come from peripheral blood mononuclear cells (PBMCs), collected when the disease was refractory, from a patient treated with antithyroid drugs. The chain couples TRBV14 to TRBJ2-5, with D possibly TRBD2 on 5 matching bases. Here the CDR3 DNA reads TGTGCCAGCAGCCGCCCTTCCCGAGGGCTAGCATGGGGAGAGACCCAGTACTTC. Encoded protein: CASSRPSRGLAWGETQYF.